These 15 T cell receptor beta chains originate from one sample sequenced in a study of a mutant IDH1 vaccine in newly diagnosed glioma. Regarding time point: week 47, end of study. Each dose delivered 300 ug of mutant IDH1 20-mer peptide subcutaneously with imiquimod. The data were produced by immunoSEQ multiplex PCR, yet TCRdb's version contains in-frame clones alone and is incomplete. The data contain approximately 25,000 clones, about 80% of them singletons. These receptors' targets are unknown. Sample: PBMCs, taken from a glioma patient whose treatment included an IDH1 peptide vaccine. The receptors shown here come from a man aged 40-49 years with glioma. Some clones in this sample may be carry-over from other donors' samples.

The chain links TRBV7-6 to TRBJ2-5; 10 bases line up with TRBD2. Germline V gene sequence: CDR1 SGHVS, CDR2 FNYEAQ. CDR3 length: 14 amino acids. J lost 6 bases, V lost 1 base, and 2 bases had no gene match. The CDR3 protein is CASSLGSGGQTQYF. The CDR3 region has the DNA TGTGCCAGCAGCTTAGGTAGCGGGGGGCAGACCCAGTACTTC.

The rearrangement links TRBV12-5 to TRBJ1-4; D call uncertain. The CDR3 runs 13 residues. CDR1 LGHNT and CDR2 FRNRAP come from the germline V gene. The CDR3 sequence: CLYGSWRQEKLFF. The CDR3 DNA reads TGTCTTTACGGGTCGTGGAGGCAAGAAAAACTGTTTTTT. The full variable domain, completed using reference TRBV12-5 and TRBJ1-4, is DARVTQTPRHKVTEMGQEVTMRCQPILGHNTVFWYRQTMMQGLELLAYFRNRAPLDDSGMPKDRFSAEMPDATLATLKIQPSEPRDSAVYFCLYGSWRQEKLFFGSGTQLSVL.

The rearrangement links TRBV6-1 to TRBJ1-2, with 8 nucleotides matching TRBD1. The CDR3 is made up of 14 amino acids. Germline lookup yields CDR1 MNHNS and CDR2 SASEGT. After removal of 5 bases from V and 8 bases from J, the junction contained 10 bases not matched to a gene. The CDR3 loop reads CASSSRQGSSGYTF. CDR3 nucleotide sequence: TGTGCCAGCAGTAGTCGACAGGGGTCGTCGGGCTACACCTTC.

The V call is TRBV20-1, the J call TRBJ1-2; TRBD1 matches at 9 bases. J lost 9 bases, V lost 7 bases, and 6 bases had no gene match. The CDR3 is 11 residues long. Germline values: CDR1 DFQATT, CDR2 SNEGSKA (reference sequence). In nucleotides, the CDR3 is TGCAGTGGGGGACAGGGTGTAAGCTACACCTTC. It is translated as CSGGQGVSYTF.

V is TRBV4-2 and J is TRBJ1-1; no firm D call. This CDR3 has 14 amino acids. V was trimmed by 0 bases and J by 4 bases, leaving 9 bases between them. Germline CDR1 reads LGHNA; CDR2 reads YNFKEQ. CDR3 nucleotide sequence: TGTGCCAGCAGCCAAGAACGCGTGCCCACTGAAGCTTTCTTT. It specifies CASSQERVPTEAFF.

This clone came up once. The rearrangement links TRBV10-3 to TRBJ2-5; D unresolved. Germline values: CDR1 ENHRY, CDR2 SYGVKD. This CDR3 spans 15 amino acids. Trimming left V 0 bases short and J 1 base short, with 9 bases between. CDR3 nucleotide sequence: TGTGCCATCAGTGAGTCCGACCGGTCCCAAGAGACCCAGTACTTC. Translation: CAISESDRSQETQYF.

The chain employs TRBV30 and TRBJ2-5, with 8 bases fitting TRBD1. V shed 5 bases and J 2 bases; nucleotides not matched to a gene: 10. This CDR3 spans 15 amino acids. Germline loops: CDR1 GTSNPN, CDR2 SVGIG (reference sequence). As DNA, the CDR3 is TGTGCCTGGCTAAGGAAGGGACAGGCTCAAGAGACCCAGTACTTC. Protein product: CAWLRKGQAQETQYF.

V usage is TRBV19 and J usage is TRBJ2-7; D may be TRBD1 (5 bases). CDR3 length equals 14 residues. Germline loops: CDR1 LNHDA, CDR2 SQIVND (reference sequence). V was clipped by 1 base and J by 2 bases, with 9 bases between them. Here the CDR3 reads CASSIGTKTYEQYF. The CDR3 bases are TGTGCCAGTAGTATAGGGACAAAAACCTACGAGCAGTACTTC.

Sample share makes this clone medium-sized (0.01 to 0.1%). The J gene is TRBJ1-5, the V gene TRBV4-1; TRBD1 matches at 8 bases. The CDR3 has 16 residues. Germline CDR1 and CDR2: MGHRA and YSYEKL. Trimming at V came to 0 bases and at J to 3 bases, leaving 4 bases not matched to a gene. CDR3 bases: TGCGCCAGCAGCCAAGAGGGGGGACAGGTCAATCAGCCCCAGCATTTT. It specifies CASSQEGGQVNQPQHF.

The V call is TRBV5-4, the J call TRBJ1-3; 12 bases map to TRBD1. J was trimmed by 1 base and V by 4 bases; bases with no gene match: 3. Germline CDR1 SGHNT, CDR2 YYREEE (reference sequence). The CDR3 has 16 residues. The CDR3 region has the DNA TGTGCCAGCAGCACGGGACAGGGGGCGTCTGGAAACACCATATATTTT. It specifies CASSTGQGASGNTIYF.

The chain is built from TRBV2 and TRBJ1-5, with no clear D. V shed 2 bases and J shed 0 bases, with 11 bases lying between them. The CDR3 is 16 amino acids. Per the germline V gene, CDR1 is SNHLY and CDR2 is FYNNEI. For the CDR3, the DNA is TGTGCCAGCAGTGAATTATCGGAGATTAGCAATCAGCCCCAGCATTTT. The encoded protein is CASSELSEISNQPQHF.

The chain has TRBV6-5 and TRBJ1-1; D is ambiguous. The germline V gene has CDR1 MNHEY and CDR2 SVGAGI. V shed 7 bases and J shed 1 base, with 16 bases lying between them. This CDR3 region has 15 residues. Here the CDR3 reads CASTHRPQANTEAFF. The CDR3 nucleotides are TGTGCCAGCACCCATCGCCCTCAGGCGAACACTGAAGCTTTCTTT.

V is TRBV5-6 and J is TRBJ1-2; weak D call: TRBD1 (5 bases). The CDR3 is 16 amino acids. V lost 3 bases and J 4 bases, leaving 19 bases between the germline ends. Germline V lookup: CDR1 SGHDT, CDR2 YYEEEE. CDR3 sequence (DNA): TGTGCCAGCAGCTACCGCGAAGGGACTACTCCCTATGGCTACACCTTC. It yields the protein CASSYREGTTPYGYTF.

The CDR3 is CASSPGTSPDTQYF. The DNA of the CDR3 is TGTGCCAGCAGCCCCGGGACTTCCCCAGATACGCAGTATTTT. The chain uses TRBV11-3 and TRBJ2-3; tentative D call: TRBD2 (6 bases). Trimming removed 5 bases from V and 4 bases from J, with 13 bases in between. This CDR3 is built from 14 residues. CDR1 and CDR2 (germline): SGHNT, YENEEA.

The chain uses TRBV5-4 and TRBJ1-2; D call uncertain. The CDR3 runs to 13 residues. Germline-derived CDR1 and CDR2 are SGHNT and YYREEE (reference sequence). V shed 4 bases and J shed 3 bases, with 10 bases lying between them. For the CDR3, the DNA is TGTGCCAGCAGCCTGGATCATGACTATGGCTACACCTTC. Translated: CASSLDHDYGYTF.